Shown below are 11 T cell receptor beta chains from a single sample sequenced in a study of blood T cell repertoires in COVID-19. Profiling relied on immunoSEQ multiplex PCR, and the TCRdb table lists in-frame clones only, not all of them. There are 200,000 or so clones in the sample; roughly 90% occur only once, and about 8.1% lies in the top ten. Sequenced input: PBMCs or T cells enriched from blood (not recorded which). The source of these receptors is a woman in her late teens or twenties who had recovered from COVID-19.

In this sample, this clone turned up a few times. The gene calls are TRBV28 and TRBJ2-3, with TRBD1 identical over 9 bases. With 3 bases clipped from V and 6 bases from J, the junction kept 13 bases outside the gene matches. The CDR3 length is 17 residues. Germline V gene data show CDR1 as MDHEN and CDR2 as SYDVKM. The CDR3 reads CASSFYSGQGWWDTQYF. The CDR3 bases are TGTGCCAGCAGTTTCTACTCGGGACAGGGTTGGTGGGATACGCAGTATTTT. The full variable domain, with the rest looked up from reference TRBV28 and TRBJ2-3, is DVKVTQSSRYLVKRTGEKVFLECVQDMDHENMFWYRQDPGLGLRLIYFSYDVKMKEKGDIPEGYSVSREKKERFSLILESASTNQTSMYLCASSFYSGQGWWDTQYFGPGTRLTVL.

The chain couples TRBV4-1 to TRBJ1-3; D call uncertain. The CDR3 covers 15 residues. V dropped 0 bases and J dropped 1 base, with 7 bases sitting between them. Germline CDR1 reads MGHRA; CDR2 reads YSYEKL. CDR3 nucleotides: TGCGCCAGCAGCCAAGATAGAGGGTCTGGAAACACCATATATTTT. Translation gives CASSQDRGSGNTIYF.

The CDR3 DNA follows: TGCGCCAGCAGCTCGGGACAGGATCTTAACTATGGCTACACCTTC. It specifies CASSSGQDLNYGYTF. The V and J genes are TRBV5-1 and TRBJ1-2; 8 nucleotides line up with TRBD1. J was trimmed by 1 base and V by 3 bases; bases with no gene match: 5. The germline V gene encodes CDR1 SGHRS and CDR2 YFSETQ. The CDR3 contains 15 residues.

The rearrangement joins TRBV24-1 to TRBJ2-1, with D tentatively TRBD1 (6 bases). The CDR3 extends over 12 amino acids. V lost 7 bases, J lost 11 bases, and 14 bases lay in between. CDR1 and CDR2 from the germline V gene are KGHDR and SFDVKD. CDR3 DNA sequence: TGTGCCACCAGCACCGACAGGAATCAGCAGTTCTTC. Its protein is CATSTDRNQQFF.

The V and J genes are TRBV4-1 and TRBJ1-1; a weak D match, TRBD1 (6 bases). V was clipped by 0 bases and J by 10 bases, with 9 bases between them. This CDR3 is 12 amino acids long. CDR1 and CDR2 (germline): MGHRA, YSYEKL. Written as DNA, the CDR3 is TGCGCCAGCAGCCAAGATAGGGGGATAGCTTTCTTT. Encoded protein: CASSQDRGIAFF.

The chain has TRBV3-1 (or the pseudogene TRBV3-2) and TRBJ1-4; TRBD1 matches at 8 bases. This CDR3 is built from 15 residues. V was clipped by 2 bases and J by 8 bases; unmatched bases: 7. Per germline, CDR1 LGHDT and CDR2 YNNKEL (reference sequence). The CDR3 protein is CASSQTGTGHEKLFF. CDR3 nucleotide sequence: TGTGCCAGCAGCCAAACCGGGACAGGACACGAAAAACTGTTTTTT.

The rearrangement uses TRBV28 and TRBJ2-7; 7 bases are a match to TRBD1. This CDR3 region has 12 residues. CDR1 and CDR2 from the germline V gene are MDHEN and SYDVKM. J lost 2 bases, V lost 5 bases, and 0 bases had no gene match. For the CDR3, the DNA is TGTGCCAGCAGTGACAGGGCCTACGAGCAGTACTTC. Translation gives CASSDRAYEQYF.

This chain links TRBV3-1 (or the pseudogene TRBV3-2) with TRBJ1-6; 7 positions agree with TRBD1. V shed 4 bases and J 7 bases; nucleotides not matched to a gene: 10. Germline CDR1 is LGHDT and CDR2 is YNNKEL (reference sequence). The CDR3 spans 16 residues. The CDR3 sequence: CASSPTSGTVNSPLHF. DNA for the CDR3: TGTGCCAGCAGCCCCACATCCGGGACAGTGAATTCACCCCTCCACTTT.

The chain links TRBV19 to TRBJ2-3; a weak D match, TRBD2 (5 bases). Per the germline V gene, CDR1 is LNHDA and CDR2 is SQIVND (reference sequence). The CDR3 is 15 amino acids. V was shortened by 3 bases and J by 2 bases, with 12 bases between the two germline ends. As DNA, the CDR3 is TGTGCCAGTAGTATTCGGGGAACATTCACAGATACGCAGTATTTT. This translates into CASSIRGTFTDTQYF.

This clone was detected a few times. The chain recombines TRBV24-1 with TRBJ1-5; D perhaps matches TRBD1 (5 bases). This CDR3 spans 13 amino acids. The V and J ends lost 5 bases and 2 bases respectively, with 6 bases between them. Germline values: CDR1 KGHDR, CDR2 SFDVKD. DNA for the CDR3: TGTGCCACCAGTGGGGGGGGCAATCAGCCCCAGCATTTT. Its translation: CATSGGGNQPQHF.

V gene TRBV5-4 combines with J gene TRBJ1-1, with D maybe TRBD1 (6 bases). The length of the CDR3 is 13 residues. The ends were cut back, 4 bases at V and 10 bases at J, with 17 bases in the middle. The V gene's germline CDR1 is SGHNT and CDR2 YYREEE (reference sequence). The CDR3 sequence: CASSGGQTPGAFF. CDR3 DNA: TGTGCCAGCAGCGGTGGACAGACCCCAGGAGCTTTCTTT.